This T cell receptor (beta chain) came from a study of T cell changes during pregnancy in multiple sclerosis. Generated by immunoSEQ multiplex PCR, the TCRdb table keeps only in-frame clones and is missing some. The data contain about 51,000 clones, 94% of them singletons. Germline V CDR1 and CDR2: SGHNT, YYREEE (reference sequence). This CDR3 has 18 residues. J was trimmed by 0 bases and V by 5 bases; bases with no gene match: 8. The sequencing here drew on CD4+ T cells from peripheral blood mononuclear cells, taken in the second trimester of pregnancy. The receptor's source is a female donor with multiple sclerosis, enrolled in a pregnancy study. This chain joins TRBV5-4 and TRBJ2-2; 12 bases are a match to TRBD1. The CDR3 reads CASSSGTGGTTNTGELFF. CDR3 bases: TGTGCCAGCAGTTCCGGGACAGGGGGCACTACGAACACCGGGGAGCTGTTTTTT.